This T cell receptor (beta chain) appears in the sequencing data of a study of low-dose radiotherapy and immunotherapy resistance in tumors. TRAV- and TRBV-specific primers, spanning alpha and beta chains, primed first-strand cDNA. Over approximately 20 PCR cycles, TCRs were amplified from a constant-region primer and V-primer adapter. TCRdb passed the reads through MiXCR, listing each CDR3 protein once. The sample has more than 50,000 distinct CDR3 sequences; about 25% are singletons. Trimming removed 0 bases at V and 5 bases at J, with 13 bases between. The CDR3 length is 15 residues. Germline CDR1 is LGHNA and CDR2 is YSLEER. This clonotype occurred many times. The time point is: before trial treatment.

The chain combines TRBV4-3 with TRBJ1-1; tentative D call: TRBD1 (5 bases). This TCR came from a male donor with rectosigmoid adenocarcinoma. Sequenced here: PBMCs, sampled before treatment. This chain's CDR3 is CASSQDRGVETEAFF. The CDR3 coding sequence is TGCGCCAGCAGCCAAGATAGGGGCGTGGAGACTGAAGCTTTCTTT.